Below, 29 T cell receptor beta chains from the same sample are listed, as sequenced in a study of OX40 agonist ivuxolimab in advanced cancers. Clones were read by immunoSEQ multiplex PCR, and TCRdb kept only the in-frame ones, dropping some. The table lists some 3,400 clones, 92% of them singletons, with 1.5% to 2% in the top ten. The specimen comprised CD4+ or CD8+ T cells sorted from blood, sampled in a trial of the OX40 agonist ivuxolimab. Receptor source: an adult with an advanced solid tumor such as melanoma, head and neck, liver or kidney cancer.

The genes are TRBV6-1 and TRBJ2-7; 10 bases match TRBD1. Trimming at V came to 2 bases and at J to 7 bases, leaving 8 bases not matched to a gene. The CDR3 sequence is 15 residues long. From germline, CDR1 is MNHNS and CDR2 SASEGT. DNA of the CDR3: TGTGCCAGCAGTGAACCCGGGACAGGGGTGTGGGAGCAGTACTTC. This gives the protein CASSEPGTGVWEQYF.

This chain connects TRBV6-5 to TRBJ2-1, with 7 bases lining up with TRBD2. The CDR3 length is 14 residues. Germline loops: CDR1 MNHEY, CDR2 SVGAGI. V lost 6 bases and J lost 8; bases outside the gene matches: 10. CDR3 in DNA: TGTGCCAGCAGCAGGACTAGTAGGTTCGATGAGCAGTTCTTC. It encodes CASSRTSRFDEQFF.

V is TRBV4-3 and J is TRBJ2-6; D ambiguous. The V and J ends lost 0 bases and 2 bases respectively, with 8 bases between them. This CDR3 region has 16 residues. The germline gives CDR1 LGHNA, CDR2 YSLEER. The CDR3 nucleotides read TGCGCCAGCAGCCAAGAGCTGGGAACTGGGGCCAACGTCCTGACTTTC. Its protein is CASSQELGTGANVLTF.

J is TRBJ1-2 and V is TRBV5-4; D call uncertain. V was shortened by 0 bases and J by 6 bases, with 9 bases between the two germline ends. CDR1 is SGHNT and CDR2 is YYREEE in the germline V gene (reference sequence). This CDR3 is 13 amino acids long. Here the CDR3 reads CASSLATDHGYTF. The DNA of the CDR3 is TGTGCCAGCAGCTTGGCCACAGACCATGGCTACACCTTC.

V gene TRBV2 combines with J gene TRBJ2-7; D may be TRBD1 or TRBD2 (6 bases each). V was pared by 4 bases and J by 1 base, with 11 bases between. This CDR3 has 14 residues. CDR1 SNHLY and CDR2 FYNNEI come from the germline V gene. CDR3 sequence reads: CASSAEGGSYEQYF. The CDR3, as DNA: TGTGCCAGCAGTGCCGAGGGGGGTTCCTACGAGCAGTACTTC.

CDR3 bases: TGTGCCAGTAGTATCAGTGCAGGCAGCTATAATTCACCCCTCCACTTT. This encodes CASSISAGSYNSPLHF. The V call is TRBV19, the J call TRBJ1-6; D gene ambiguous. Germline V gene data show CDR1 as LNHDA and CDR2 as SQIVND (reference sequence). This CDR3 has 16 residues. Between the trimmed V and J ends, which lost 3 bases and 3 bases, there was a span of 12 bases.

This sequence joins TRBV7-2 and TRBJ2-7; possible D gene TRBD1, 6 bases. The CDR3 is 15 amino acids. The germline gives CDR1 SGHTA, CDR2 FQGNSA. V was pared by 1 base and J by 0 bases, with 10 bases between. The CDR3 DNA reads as TGTGCCAGCAGCTTAGGACAGGTCGGCTCCTACGAGCAGTACTTC. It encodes CASSLGQVGSYEQYF. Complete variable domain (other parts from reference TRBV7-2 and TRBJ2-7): GAGVSQSPSNKVTEKGKDVELRCDPISGHTALYWYRQSLGQGLEFLIYFQGNSAPDKSGLPSDRFSAERTGGSVSTLTIQRTQQEDSAVYLCASSLGQVGSYEQYFGPGTRLTVT.

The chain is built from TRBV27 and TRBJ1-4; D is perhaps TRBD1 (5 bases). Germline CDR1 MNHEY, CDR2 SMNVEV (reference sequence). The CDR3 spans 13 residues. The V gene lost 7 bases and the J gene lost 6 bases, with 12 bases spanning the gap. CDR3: CASKGRVDEKLFF. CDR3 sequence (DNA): TGTGCCAGCAAGGGGCGAGTGGATGAAAAACTGTTTTTT.

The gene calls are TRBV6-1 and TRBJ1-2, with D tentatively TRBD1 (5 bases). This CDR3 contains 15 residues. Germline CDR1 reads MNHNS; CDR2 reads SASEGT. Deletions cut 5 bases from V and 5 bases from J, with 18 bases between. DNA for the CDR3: TGTGCCAGCAGTTCCCGGGTACAGGACTTATATGGCTACACCTTC. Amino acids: CASSSRVQDLYGYTF.

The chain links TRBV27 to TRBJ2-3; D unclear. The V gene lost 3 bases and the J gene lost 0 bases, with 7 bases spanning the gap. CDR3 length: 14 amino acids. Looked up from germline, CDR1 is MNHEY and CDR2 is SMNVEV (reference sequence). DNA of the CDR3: TGTGCCAGCAGTTTGCCGGTTAGCACAGATACGCAGTATTTT. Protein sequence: CASSLPVSTDTQYF.

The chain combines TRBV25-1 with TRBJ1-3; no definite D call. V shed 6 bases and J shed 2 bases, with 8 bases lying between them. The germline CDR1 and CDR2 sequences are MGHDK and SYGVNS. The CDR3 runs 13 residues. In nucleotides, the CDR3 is TGTGCCAGCAGCCCCTCCCCTGGAAACACCATATATTTT. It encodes CASSPSPGNTIYF.

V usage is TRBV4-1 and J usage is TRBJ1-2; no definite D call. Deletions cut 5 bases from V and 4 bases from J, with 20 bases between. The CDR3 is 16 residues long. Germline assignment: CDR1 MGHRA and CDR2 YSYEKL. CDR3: CASSSVNYRKTYGYTF. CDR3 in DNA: TGCGCCAGCAGCTCGGTGAACTACCGAAAGACCTATGGCTACACCTTC.

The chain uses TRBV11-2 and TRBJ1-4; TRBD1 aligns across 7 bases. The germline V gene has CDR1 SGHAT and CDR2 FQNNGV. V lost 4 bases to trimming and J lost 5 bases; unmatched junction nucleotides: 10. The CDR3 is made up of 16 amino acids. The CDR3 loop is CASSSSGTVPNEKLFF. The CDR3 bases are TGTGCCAGCAGCTCTTCCGGGACAGTCCCAAATGAAAAACTGTTTTTT.

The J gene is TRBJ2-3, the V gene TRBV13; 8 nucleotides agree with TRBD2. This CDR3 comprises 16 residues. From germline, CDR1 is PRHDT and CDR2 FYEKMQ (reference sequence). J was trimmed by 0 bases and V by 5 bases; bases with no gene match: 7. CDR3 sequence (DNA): TGTGCCAGCAGCGTCGGCGGGGGGACTAGCACAGATACGCAGTATTTT. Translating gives CASSVGGGTSTDTQYF. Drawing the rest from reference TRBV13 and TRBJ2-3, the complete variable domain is AAGVIQSPRHLIKEKRETATLKCYPIPRHDTVYWYQQGPGQDPQFLISFYEKMQSDKGSIPDRFSAQQFSDYHSELNMSSLELGDSALYFCASSVGGGTSTDTQYFGPGTRLTVL.

This chain's CDR3 is CASSGDRIEPLHF. CDR3 bases: TGTGCCAGCAGTGGAGACAGAATAGAACCCCTCCACTTT. The chain combines TRBV2 with TRBJ1-6; a possible D gene is TRBD1 (5 bases). The V gene lost 4 bases and the J gene lost 12 bases, with 13 bases spanning the gap. CDR3 length: 13 residues. Looked up from germline, CDR1 is SNHLY and CDR2 is FYNNEI.

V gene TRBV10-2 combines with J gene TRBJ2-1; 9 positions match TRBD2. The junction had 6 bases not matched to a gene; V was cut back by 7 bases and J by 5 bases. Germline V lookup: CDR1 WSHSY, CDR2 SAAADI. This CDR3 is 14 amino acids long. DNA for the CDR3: TGCGCCAGCAAAAGCGGGGGGTGGGACAATGAGCAGTTCTTC. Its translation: CASKSGGWDNEQFF.

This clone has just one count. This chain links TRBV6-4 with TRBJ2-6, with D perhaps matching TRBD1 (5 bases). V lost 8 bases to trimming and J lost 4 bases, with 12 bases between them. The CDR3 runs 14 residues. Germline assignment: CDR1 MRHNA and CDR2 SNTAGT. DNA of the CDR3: TGTGCCAGCCGCCAAGGGGTAGGGGCCAACGTCCTGACTTTC. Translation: CASRQGVGANVLTF.

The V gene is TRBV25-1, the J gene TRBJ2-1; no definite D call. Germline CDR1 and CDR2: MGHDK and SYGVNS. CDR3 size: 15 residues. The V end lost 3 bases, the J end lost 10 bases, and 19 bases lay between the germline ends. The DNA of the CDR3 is TGTGCCAGCAGTGATGGCCACACTCGTTCAGAGGAGCAGTTCTTC. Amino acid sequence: CASSDGHTRSEEQFF.

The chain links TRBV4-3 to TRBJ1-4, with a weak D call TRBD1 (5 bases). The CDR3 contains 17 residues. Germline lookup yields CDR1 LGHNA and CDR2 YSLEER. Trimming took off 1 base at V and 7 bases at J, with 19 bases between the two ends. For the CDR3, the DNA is TGCGCCAGCAGCCAAGGTTGGTCTACGATACAGGCTGAAAAACTGTTTTTT. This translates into CASSQGWSTIQAEKLFF.

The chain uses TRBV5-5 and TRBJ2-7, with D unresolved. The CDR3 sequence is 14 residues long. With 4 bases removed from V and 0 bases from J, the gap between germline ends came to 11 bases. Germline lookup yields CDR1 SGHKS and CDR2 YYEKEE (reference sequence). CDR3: CASSITANSYEQYF. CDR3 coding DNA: TGTGCCAGCAGCATTACAGCGAACTCCTACGAGCAGTACTTC.

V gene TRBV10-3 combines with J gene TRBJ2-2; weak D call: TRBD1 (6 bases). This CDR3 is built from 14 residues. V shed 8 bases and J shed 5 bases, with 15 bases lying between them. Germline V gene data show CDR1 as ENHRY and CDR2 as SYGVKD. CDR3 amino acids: CAIAGTLGTGELFF. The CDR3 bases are TGTGCCATCGCTGGGACACTGGGAACCGGGGAGCTGTTTTTT.

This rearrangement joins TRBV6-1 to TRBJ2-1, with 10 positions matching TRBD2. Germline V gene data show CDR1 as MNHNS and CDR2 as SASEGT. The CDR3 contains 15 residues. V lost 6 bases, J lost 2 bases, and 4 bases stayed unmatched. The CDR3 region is CASRLSGGAYNEQFF. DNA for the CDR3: TGTGCCAGCAGACTAAGCGGGGGGGCCTACAATGAGCAGTTCTTC.

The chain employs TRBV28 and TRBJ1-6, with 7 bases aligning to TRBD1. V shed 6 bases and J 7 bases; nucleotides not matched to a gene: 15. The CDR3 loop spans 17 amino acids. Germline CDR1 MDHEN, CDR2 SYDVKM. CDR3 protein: CASSYSGGDSANSPLHF. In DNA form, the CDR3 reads TGTGCCAGCAGCTACTCAGGGGGGGACAGCGCAAATTCACCCCTCCACTTT.

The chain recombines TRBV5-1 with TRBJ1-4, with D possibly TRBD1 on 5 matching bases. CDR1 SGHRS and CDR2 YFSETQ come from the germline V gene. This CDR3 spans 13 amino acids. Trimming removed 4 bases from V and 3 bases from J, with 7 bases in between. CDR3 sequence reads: CASSRGANEKLFF. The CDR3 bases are TGCGCCAGCAGCAGGGGTGCTAATGAAAAACTGTTTTTT.

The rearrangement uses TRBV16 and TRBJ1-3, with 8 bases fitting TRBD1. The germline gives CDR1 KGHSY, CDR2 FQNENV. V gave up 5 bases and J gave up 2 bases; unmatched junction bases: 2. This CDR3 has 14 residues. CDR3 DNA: TGTGCCAGCAGCTTGGACAGGGCTGGAAACACCATATATTTT. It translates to CASSLDRAGNTIYF. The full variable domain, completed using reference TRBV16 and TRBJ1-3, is GEEVAQTPKHLVRGEGQKAKLYCAPIKGHSYVFWYQQVLKNEFKFLISFQNENVFDETGMPKERFSAKCLPNSPCSLEIQATKLEDSAVYFCASSLDRAGNTIYFGEGSWLTVV.

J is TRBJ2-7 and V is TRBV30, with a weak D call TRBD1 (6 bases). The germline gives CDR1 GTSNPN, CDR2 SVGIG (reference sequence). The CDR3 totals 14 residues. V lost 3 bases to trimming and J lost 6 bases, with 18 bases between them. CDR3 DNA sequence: TGTGCCTGGAGCACCACTTGGCAGGGGAGCGAGCAGTACTTC. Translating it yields CAWSTTWQGSEQYF.

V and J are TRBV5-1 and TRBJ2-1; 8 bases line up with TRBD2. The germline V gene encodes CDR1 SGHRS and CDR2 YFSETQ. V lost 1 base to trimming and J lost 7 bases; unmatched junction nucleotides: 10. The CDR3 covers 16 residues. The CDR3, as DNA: TGCGCCAGCAGCTTGCTCGGGGGGGCCCTTAGGAATGAGCAGTTCTTC. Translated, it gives CASSLLGGALRNEQFF.

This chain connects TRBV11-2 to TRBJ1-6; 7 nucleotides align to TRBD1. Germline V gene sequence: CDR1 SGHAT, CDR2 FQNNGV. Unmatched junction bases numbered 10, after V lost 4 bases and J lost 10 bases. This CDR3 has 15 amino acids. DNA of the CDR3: TGTGCCAGCAGCTCGGGCGACAGGGCACGGTCACCCCTCCACTTT. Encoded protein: CASSSGDRARSPLHF.

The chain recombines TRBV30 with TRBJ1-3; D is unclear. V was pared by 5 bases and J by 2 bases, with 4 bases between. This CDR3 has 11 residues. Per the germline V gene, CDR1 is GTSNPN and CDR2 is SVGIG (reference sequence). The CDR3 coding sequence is TGTGCCTGGTGGACTGGAAACACCATATATTTT. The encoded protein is CAWWTGNTIYF. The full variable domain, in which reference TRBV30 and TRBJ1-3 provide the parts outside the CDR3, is SQTIHQWPATLVQPVGSPLSLECTVEGTSNPNLYWYRQAAGRGLQLLFYSVGIGQISSEVPQNLSASRPQDRQFILSSKKLLLSDSGFYLCAWWTGNTIYFGEGSWLTVV.